What follows are 17 T cell receptor beta chains derived from one specimen sequenced in a study of T-cell memory formation after mild COVID-19. A single record per CDR3 protein comes from TCRdb applying MiXCR to the 5' RACE reads. The sample contains 300,000 to 400,000 distinct CDR3 sequences, 25% to 30% of which appear only once. Sequencing was carried out using PBMCs or a T cell subset sorted from them (not recorded which). Every receptor here comes from an adult woman who had mild COVID-19 (a few samples of this study predate the infection). Cell type and time point are not known.

This clonotype was counted only a few times. The chain employs TRBV7-3 and TRBJ2-3; 9 positions agree with TRBD1. After removal of 5 bases from V and 5 bases from J, the junction contained 5 bases not matched to a gene. CDR1 is SGHTA, CDR2 FQGTGA, per germline. The CDR3 runs 14 residues. For the CDR3, the DNA is TGTGCCAGCAGCGCAACAGGGGGCAGAGATACGCAGTATTTT. It codes for CASSATGGRDTQYF.

This sequence joins TRBV9 and TRBJ2-1; 11 bases agree with TRBD2. The V gene end was trimmed by 3 bases and the J gene end by 6 bases; junction bases not matched to a gene: 5. The CDR3 runs 15 residues. The germline V gene encodes CDR1 SGDLS and CDR2 YYNGEE. The CDR3 region is CASSGLAGTANEQFF. DNA for the CDR3: TGTGCCAGCAGCGGACTAGCGGGAACAGCCAATGAGCAGTTCTTC.

This clonotype has a handful of counts. V and J are TRBV20-1 and TRBJ2-1; 11 positions match TRBD2. The CDR3 has 19 residues. CDR1 and CDR2 (germline): DFQATT, SNEGSKA (reference sequence). V lost 6 bases and J lost 0; bases outside the gene matches: 16. DNA for the CDR3: TGCAGTGCGCTTAGTACCGGGACTAGCGGACAGCGCTCCTACAATGAGCAGTTCTTC. It codes for CSALSTGTSGQRSYNEQFF.

The sample holds a few counts of this clonotype. The chain carries TRBV12-3 or TRBV12-4 and TRBJ2-5; D gene ambiguous. V was cut by 3 bases and J by 4 bases, with 9 bases left in between. This CDR3 comprises 13 residues. The CDR3 DNA is TGTGCCAGCAGTTTGGACGGTGGAGAGACCCAGTACTTC. It codes for CASSLDGGETQYF.

This chain links TRBV5-4 with TRBJ2-1; possible D gene TRBD1, 6 bases. This CDR3 is 14 amino acids long. Germline CDR1 reads SGHNT; CDR2 reads YYREEE (reference sequence). Trimming cost V 10 bases and J 5 bases, with 19 bases left between them. In DNA, the CDR3 is TGTGCCCCGAACAGCGGACAGAGAAACAATGAGCAGTTCTTC. Its translation is CAPNSGQRNNEQFF. Filled out from reference TRBV5-4 and TRBJ2-1, the complete variable domain reads ETGVTQSPTHLIKTRGQQVTLRCSSQSGHNTVSWYQQALGQGPQFIFQYYREEENGRGNFPPRFSGLQFPNYSSELNVNALELDDSALYLCAPNSGQRNNEQFFGPGTRLTVL.

In this sample, this clonotype turned up many times. The chain links TRBV7-9 to TRBJ1-1; D gene unclear. CDR1 is SEHNR, CDR2 FQNEAQ, per germline (reference sequence). The CDR3 runs to 12 residues. Trimming pared 1 base from V and 11 bases from J, leaving 11 bases between. The CDR3 loop reads CASSLDLSAAFF. The DNA for the CDR3 is TGTGCCAGCAGCTTAGATCTGTCTGCGGCTTTCTTT.

This clonotype appeared a few times. The chain joins TRBV2 to TRBJ2-3; 10 bases align to TRBD2. J was trimmed by 0 bases and V by 7 bases; bases with no gene match: 7. The CDR3 has 16 amino acids. In germline, CDR1 is SNHLY, CDR2 FYNNEI. The CDR3 nucleotides are TGTGCCAGCACCCTGGGAGCGGGAGGGAGCACAGATACGCAGTATTTT. Translated, it gives CASTLGAGGSTDTQYF.

The V call is TRBV12-3 or TRBV12-4, the J call TRBJ2-7; D is unclear. The CDR3 runs to 13 residues. Trimming shortened V by 4 bases and J by 5 bases, and 12 bases separated the two germline ends. CDR3 region: CASSYSPRDEQYF. DNA of the CDR3: TGTGCCAGCAGTTATAGTCCCCGCGACGAGCAGTACTTC.

This clonotype was counted only a few times. The chain combines TRBV12-3 or TRBV12-4 with TRBJ2-1; TRBD2 is a possible D gene (5 bases). V shed 3 bases and J shed 4 bases, with 13 bases lying between them. The CDR3 runs 15 residues. CDR3 protein: CASSFDIGSYNEQFF. CDR3 coding DNA: TGTGCCAGCAGTTTCGACATAGGGAGTTACAATGAGCAGTTCTTC.

This clonotype was observed a few times. V is TRBV30 and J is TRBJ1-5; tentative D call: TRBD1 (6 bases). V was cut by 2 bases and J by 0 bases, with 11 bases left in between. The germline V gene has CDR1 GTSNPN and CDR2 SVGIG (reference sequence). CDR3 length: 15 amino acids. For the CDR3, the DNA is TGTGCCTGGAGTCCCGGGACAAATAGCAATCAGCCCCAGCATTTT. It translates to CAWSPGTNSNQPQHF.

The chain combines TRBV14 with TRBJ2-5; 7 bases map to TRBD1. The CDR3 spans 15 residues. The germline CDR1 and CDR2 sequences are SGHDN and FVKESK. V shed 3 bases, J shed 4 bases, and the junction held 8 bases outside the gene matches. In DNA, the CDR3 is TGTGCCAGCAGCCAGGTACCCTACAGGGGAGAGACCCAGTACTTC. Protein: CASSQVPYRGETQYF.

This clonotype was found a few times. The rearrangement links TRBV18 to TRBJ1-5; D is ambiguous. The germline V gene encodes CDR1 KGHSH and CDR2 LQKENI. Trimming stripped 1 base from V and 4 bases from J, with 11 bases between. The CDR3 extends over 15 amino acids. The CDR3: CASSPRPGGNQPQHF. In nucleotides, the CDR3 is TGTGCCAGCTCACCACGGCCAGGAGGGAATCAGCCCCAGCATTTT. The full variable domain, rest sourced from reference TRBV18 and TRBJ1-5, is NAGVMQNPRHLVRRRGQEARLRCSPMKGHSHVYWYRQLPEEGLKFMVYLQKENIIDESGMPKERFSAEFPKEGPSILRIQQVVRGDSAAYFCASSPRPGGNQPQHFGDGTRLSIL.

This chain connects TRBV20-1 to TRBJ2-1, with D hard to call. CDR1 and CDR2 (germline): DFQATT, SNEGSKA (reference sequence). CDR3 length: 15 residues. V was clipped by 4 bases and J by 4 bases, with 17 bases between them. CDR3 in amino acids: CSATWSRSVYNEQFF. In nucleotides, the CDR3 is TGCAGTGCTACCTGGTCAAGGAGTGTGTACAATGAGCAGTTCTTC.

The chain joins TRBV24-1 to TRBJ2-3, with TRBD1 matching 7 bases. The length of the CDR3 is 14 residues. Germline lookup yields CDR1 KGHDR and CDR2 SFDVKD. V shed 7 bases and J 4 bases; nucleotides not matched to a gene: 7. The CDR3, as DNA: TGTGCCACCAGACAGGGGCCTACACCAGATACGCAGTATTTT. This translates into CATRQGPTPDTQYF.

The gene calls are TRBV7-9 and TRBJ1-5, with a weak D call TRBD1 (6 bases). CDR1 and CDR2 from the germline V gene are SEHNR and FQNEAQ (reference sequence). V gave up 1 base and J gave up 0 bases, with 13 bases separating them. The CDR3 runs to 17 residues. CDR3 loop: CASSLGGPRYSNQPQHF. The CDR3 DNA follows: TGTGCCAGCAGCTTAGGGGGGCCACGTTATAGCAATCAGCCCCAGCATTTT.

The chain couples TRBV7-2 to TRBJ2-1, with TRBD1 identical over 8 bases. CDR1 SGHTA and CDR2 FQGNSA come from the germline V gene. The V gene end was trimmed by 3 bases and the J gene end by 0 bases; junction bases not matched to a gene: 1. This CDR3 is 15 amino acids long. CDR3 region: CASSLDRDSYNEQFF. The CDR3 DNA reads TGTGCCAGCAGCTTGGACAGGGACTCCTACAATGAGCAGTTCTTC.

The genes are TRBV18 and TRBJ1-2; D perhaps matches TRBD1 (6 bases). The CDR3 is made up of 13 amino acids. The V end lost 2 bases, the J end lost 6 bases, and 10 bases lay between the germline ends. Per germline, CDR1 KGHSH and CDR2 LQKENI. DNA for the CDR3: TGTGCCAGCTCACCAACAGGGAGGGATGGCTACACCTTC. Translation: CASSPTGRDGYTF.